A selection of T cell receptor beta chains follows, all from one sample in a study of blood T cells in healthy people across ages. TCRdb re-analysed the 5' RACE reads in MiXCR, keeping a single row per CDR3 protein. The table has hundreds of thousands of distinct CDR3 sequences, about 25% seen once. This sample was also put to use in a study of T cells of mothers and their children.

Sequencing used blood. The receptors were sampled from a boy under 18 in good health. The CDR3 runs from the conserved cysteine through the conserved F or W. A D gene is named only where the DNA matches it firmly. Part of the rows lack a size; the others show once, few, many or a class for expanded clones.

J gene: TRBJ2-5
clone size: few
D gene: -
V gene: TRBV6-2/TRBV6-3
CDR3 protein: CASSYPPETQYF
CDR3 DNA: TGTGCCAGCAGTTACCCACCAGAGACCCAGTACTTC

J gene: TRBJ2-1
clone size: -
D gene: -
V gene: TRBV29-1
CDR3 protein: CSQRGSYNEQFF
CDR3 DNA: TGCAGCCAAAGGGGGTCCTACAATGAGCAGTTCTTC

J gene: TRBJ1-6
clone size: -
D gene: -
V gene: TRBV6-2/TRBV6-3
CDR3 protein: CASSYSAYNSPLHF
CDR3 DNA: TGTGCCAGCAGTTACTCGGCGTACAATTCACCCCTCCACTTT

J gene: TRBJ1-2
clone size: -
D gene: -
V gene: TRBV20-1
CDR3 protein: CSAGDGSDYGYTF
CDR3 DNA: TGCAGTGCTGGGGACGGGAGCGACTATGGCTACACCTTC

J gene: TRBJ1-2
clone size: few
D gene: TRBD1
V gene: TRBV25-1
CDR3 protein: CASSGQGAGGYTF
CDR3 DNA: TGTGCCAGCTCCGGACAGGGGGCCGGTGGCTACACCTTC

J gene: TRBJ2-1
clone size: -
D gene: TRBD2
V gene: TRBV7-7
CDR3 protein: CATKGTNNEQFF
CDR3 DNA: TGTGCTACTAAGGGGACTAACAATGAGCAGTTCTTC

J gene: TRBJ1-1
clone size: few
D gene: -
V gene: TRBV29-1
CDR3 protein: CSVEGQNTEAFF
CDR3 DNA: TGCAGCGTTGAGGGCCAGAACACTGAAGCTTTCTTT

J gene: TRBJ2-5
clone size: -
D gene: -
V gene: TRBV7-9
CDR3 protein: CASSPRGQPETQYF
CDR3 DNA: TGTGCCAGCAGCCCCCGAGGGCAGCCAGAGACCCAGTACTTC

J gene: TRBJ1-2
clone size: -
D gene: -
V gene: TRBV27
CDR3 protein: CASSPMKGTLNIYGYTF
CDR3 DNA: TGTGCCAGCAGTCCTATGAAGGGGACGTTGAATATCTATGGCTACACCTTC

J gene: TRBJ1-2
clone size: -
D gene: TRBD1
V gene: TRBV20-1
CDR3 protein: CSFMPGQGFGYTF
CDR3 DNA: TGCAGCTTTATGCCGGGACAGGGCTTTGGCTACACCTTC

J gene: TRBJ2-7
clone size: -
D gene: TRBD2
V gene: TRBV6-1
CDR3 protein: CASSDSGVTYEQYF
CDR3 DNA: TGTGCCAGCAGTGATAGCGGGGTTACCTACGAGCAGTACTTC

J gene: TRBJ2-7
clone size: -
D gene: -
V gene: TRBV11-3
CDR3 protein: CASSTTWVGERYEQYF
CDR3 DNA: TGTGCCAGCAGCACTACTTGGGTTGGAGAGCGCTACGAGCAGTACTTC

J gene: TRBJ2-1
clone size: -
D gene: -
V gene: TRBV11-2
CDR3 protein: CASSRDGSSYNEQFF
CDR3 DNA: TGTGCCAGCAGCCGGGACGGAAGCTCCTACAATGAGCAGTTCTTC

J gene: TRBJ2-7
clone size: -
D gene: TRBD1
V gene: TRBV5-1
CDR3 protein: CASSLFPGGSHEQYF
CDR3 DNA: TGCGCCAGCAGCTTGTTTCCAGGGGGCTCCCACGAGCAGTACTTC

J gene: TRBJ1-5
clone size: -
D gene: -
V gene: TRBV10-3
CDR3 protein: CAISEPAGTLGNQPQHF
CDR3 DNA: TGTGCCATCAGTGAGCCCGCGGGGACGCTAGGCAATCAGCCCCAGCATTTT

J gene: TRBJ1-3
clone size: few
D gene: -
V gene: TRBV7-2
CDR3 protein: CASSTSTGNTIYF
CDR3 DNA: TGTGCCAGCAGCACATCCACGGGAAACACCATATATTTT

J gene: TRBJ2-3
clone size: few
D gene: -
V gene: TRBV12-3/TRBV12-4
CDR3 protein: CASSFVGARDTQYF
CDR3 DNA: TGTGCCAGCAGTTTTGTGGGGGCGCGTGATACGCAGTATTTT

J gene: TRBJ2-1
clone size: few
D gene: -
V gene: TRBV5-1
CDR3 protein: CASSARRRSSYNEQFF
CDR3 DNA: TGCGCCAGCAGCGCCCGCAGGAGGAGCTCCTACAATGAGCAGTTCTTC

J gene: TRBJ2-5
clone size: few
D gene: -
V gene: TRBV4-1
CDR3 protein: CASSRHTSTETQYF
CDR3 DNA: TGCGCCAGCAGCCGACACACAAGTACGGAGACCCAGTACTTC

J gene: TRBJ2-7
clone size: -
D gene: -
V gene: TRBV28
CDR3 protein: CASSTLRGTPTYEQYF
CDR3 DNA: TGTGCCAGCAGTACGCTTCGGGGGACACCCACCTACGAGCAGTACTTC

J gene: TRBJ2-7
clone size: few
D gene: TRBD2
V gene: TRBV7-9
CDR3 protein: CASSLVPLAGGQLSYEQYF
CDR3 DNA: TGTGCCAGCAGCTTAGTACCACTAGCGGGAGGACAACTTTCCTACGAGCAGTACTTC

J gene: TRBJ1-2
clone size: few
D gene: TRBD1
V gene: TRBV7-9
CDR3 protein: CASSRPGQGTYGYTF
CDR3 DNA: TGTGCCAGCAGTCGACCGGGACAGGGGACTTATGGCTACACCTTC

J gene: TRBJ1-2
clone size: -
D gene: -
V gene: TRBV4-3
CDR3 protein: CASSPVRWNYGYTF
CDR3 DNA: TGCGCCAGCAGCCCCGTCAGGTGGAACTATGGCTACACCTTC

J gene: TRBJ1-5
clone size: -
D gene: -
V gene: TRBV6-6
CDR3 protein: CASSYLGSNQPQHF
CDR3 DNA: TGTGCCAGCAGTTACTTGGGGTCTAATCAGCCCCAGCATTTT

J gene: TRBJ2-7
clone size: -
D gene: TRBD2
V gene: TRBV6-1
CDR3 protein: CASSEVVAGEGEQYF
CDR3 DNA: TGTGCCAGCAGTGAGGTTGTAGCGGGAGAGGGCGAGCAGTACTTC

J gene: TRBJ2-1
clone size: -
D gene: -
V gene: TRBV12-3/TRBV12-4
CDR3 protein: CASSPLAGFNNEQFF
CDR3 DNA: TGTGCCAGCAGTCCGTTGGCGGGATTTAACAATGAGCAGTTCTTC

J gene: TRBJ1-1
clone size: -
D gene: -
V gene: TRBV29-1
CDR3 protein: CSVGSYREGTEAFF
CDR3 DNA: TGCAGCGTTGGTTCTTACAGAGAGGGAACTGAGGCTTTCTTT

J gene: TRBJ2-5
clone size: few
D gene: TRBD2
V gene: TRBV24-1
CDR3 protein: CATSDRTSSSETQYF
CDR3 DNA: TGTGCCACCAGTGATCGGACTAGTTCTTCAGAGACCCAGTACTTC

J gene: TRBJ2-1
clone size: -
D gene: -
V gene: TRBV20-1
CDR3 protein: CSAREEGGSYNEQFF
CDR3 DNA: TGCAGTGCTAGAGAAGAGGGAGGTTCCTACAATGAGCAGTTCTTC

J gene: TRBJ2-5
clone size: -
D gene: TRBD1
V gene: TRBV5-6
CDR3 protein: CASSTGQGTYAGNF
CDR3 DNA: TGTGCCAGCAGCACGGGACAGGGCACCTACGCTGGGAACTTC

J gene: TRBJ1-1
clone size: few
D gene: -
V gene: TRBV6-5
CDR3 protein: CASQGPPNTEAFF
CDR3 DNA: TGTGCCAGTCAAGGCCCACCGAACACTGAAGCTTTCTTT

J gene: TRBJ2-2
clone size: -
D gene: -
V gene: TRBV28
CDR3 protein: CASTEAQPGELFF
CDR3 DNA: TGTGCCAGCACCGAAGCCCAGCCCGGGGAGCTGTTTTTT

J gene: TRBJ1-2
clone size: few
D gene: -
V gene: TRBV4-2
CDR3 protein: CASSQDPRAEGYTF
CDR3 DNA: TGTGCCAGCAGCCAAGATCCGAGGGCGGAGGGCTACACCTTC

J gene: TRBJ2-1
clone size: few
D gene: TRBD2
V gene: TRBV12-3/TRBV12-4
CDR3 protein: CASSFFRAGDNEQFF
CDR3 DNA: TGTGCCAGCAGTTTCTTTCGAGCGGGAGACAATGAGCAGTTCTTC

J gene: TRBJ2-7
clone size: -
D gene: -
V gene: TRBV20-1
CDR3 protein: CSAAPGTNSYEQYF
CDR3 DNA: TGCAGTGCAGCCCCCGGGACGAACTCCTACGAGCAGTACTTC

J gene: TRBJ1-4
clone size: -
D gene: -
V gene: TRBV20-1
CDR3 protein: CSASVPRHEKLFF
CDR3 DNA: TGCAGTGCTTCGGTCCCGCGGCATGAAAAACTGTTTTTT

J gene: TRBJ2-7
clone size: -
D gene: -
V gene: TRBV28
CDR3 protein: CASSSRIGDEQYF
CDR3 DNA: TGTGCCAGCAGTTCCCGTATTGGAGACGAGCAGTACTTC

J gene: TRBJ2-7
clone size: -
D gene: -
V gene: TRBV5-5
CDR3 protein: CASSRDTLSYEQYF
CDR3 DNA: TGTGCCAGCAGTCGGGACACTCTCTCCTACGAGCAGTACTTC

J gene: TRBJ1-1
clone size: few
D gene: -
V gene: TRBV6-1
CDR3 protein: CASSEAGSGNTEAFF
CDR3 DNA: TGTGCCAGCAGTGAAGCGGGAAGTGGGAACACTGAAGCTTTCTTT

J gene: TRBJ2-7
clone size: -
D gene: -
V gene: TRBV27
CDR3 protein: CASSLGRVGDEQYF
CDR3 DNA: TGTGCCAGCAGTTTGGGTAGGGTGGGCGACGAGCAGTACTTC

J gene: TRBJ2-1
clone size: -
D gene: -
V gene: TRBV5-6
CDR3 protein: CASSLERSYNEQFF
CDR3 DNA: TGTGCCAGCAGCTTGGAGCGCTCCTACAATGAGCAGTTCTTC

J gene: TRBJ2-3
clone size: few
D gene: TRBD2
V gene: TRBV7-9
CDR3 protein: CASSLALAGGYTQYF
CDR3 DNA: TGTGCCAGCAGCTTAGCACTAGCGGGGGGTTATACGCAGTATTTT

J gene: TRBJ2-5
clone size: few
D gene: TRBD2
V gene: TRBV9
CDR3 protein: CASSVRAGEVETQYF
CDR3 DNA: TGTGCCAGCAGCGTGCGAGCGGGGGAGGTCGAGACCCAGTACTTC

J gene: TRBJ2-1
clone size: -
D gene: TRBD2
V gene: TRBV5-1
CDR3 protein: CASSSRTSGGVGDNEQFF
CDR3 DNA: TGCGCCAGCAGCTCACGGACTAGCGGGGGGGTCGGGGACAATGAGCAGTTCTTC

J gene: TRBJ1-5
clone size: few
D gene: -
V gene: TRBV10-3
CDR3 protein: CAIRSGDNNQPQHF
CDR3 DNA: TGTGCCATCAGATCCGGGGACAACAATCAGCCCCAGCATTTT

J gene: TRBJ1-1
clone size: -
D gene: -
V gene: TRBV7-9
CDR3 protein: CASSPLPSGEAFF
CDR3 DNA: TGTGCCAGCAGCCCCCTCCCTTCAGGCGAAGCTTTCTTT

J gene: TRBJ1-2
clone size: few
D gene: -
V gene: TRBV28
CDR3 protein: CASSFGSSEDYGYTF
CDR3 DNA: TGTGCCAGCAGTTTCGGAAGCTCTGAGGACTATGGCTACACCTTC

J gene: TRBJ2-1
clone size: -
D gene: TRBD1
V gene: TRBV12-3/TRBV12-4
CDR3 protein: CASSRARDSSYNEQFF
CDR3 DNA: TGTGCCAGCAGCCGAGCCCGGGACAGCTCCTACAATGAGCAGTTCTTC

J gene: TRBJ2-5
clone size: -
D gene: TRBD2
V gene: TRBV5-1
CDR3 protein: CASSLEGLPREETQYF
CDR3 DNA: TGCGCCAGCAGCTTGGAGGGACTACCCAGGGAAGAGACCCAGTACTTC

J gene: TRBJ2-1
clone size: few
D gene: TRBD1
V gene: TRBV7-6
CDR3 protein: CASSSPDRDRDGEQFF
CDR3 DNA: TGTGCCAGCAGCTCACCTGACCGGGACAGGGACGGTGAGCAGTTCTTC

J gene: TRBJ2-3
clone size: -
D gene: -
V gene: TRBV14
CDR3 protein: CASSQDYRESPDTQYF
CDR3 DNA: TGTGCCAGCAGCCAAGATTACAGGGAATCCCCAGATACGCAGTATTTT

J gene: TRBJ1-2
clone size: -
D gene: -
V gene: TRBV6-6
CDR3 protein: CASSRWGGGYTF
CDR3 DNA: TGTGCCAGCAGTCGCTGGGGGGGTGGCTACACCTTC

J gene: TRBJ2-3
clone size: -
D gene: TRBD1
V gene: TRBV5-7
CDR3 protein: CASSPRDRTSDTQYF
CDR3 DNA: TGTGCCAGCAGTCCCCGGGACAGGACCTCAGATACGCAGTATTTT

J gene: TRBJ1-2
clone size: few
D gene: TRBD1
V gene: TRBV7-9
CDR3 protein: CASSHTVEGARGYTF
CDR3 DNA: TGTGCCAGCAGCCACACCGTGGAGGGGGCTCGAGGCTACACCTTC

J gene: TRBJ1-1
clone size: -
D gene: -
V gene: TRBV5-1
CDR3 protein: CASSFKGEAFF
CDR3 DNA: TGCGCCAGTAGCTTCAAGGGTGAAGCTTTCTTT

J gene: TRBJ2-1
clone size: once
D gene: -
V gene: TRBV20-1
CDR3 protein: CSARVQNSPRGFSYNEQFF
CDR3 DNA: TGCAGTGCTAGAGTACAGAACAGCCCGCGAGGGTTCTCCTACAATGAGCAGTTCTTC

J gene: TRBJ1-4
clone size: few
D gene: TRBD1
V gene: TRBV20-1
CDR3 protein: CSARDRQGDEKLFF
CDR3 DNA: TGCAGTGCTAGAGATCGACAGGGAGACGAAAAACTGTTTTTT